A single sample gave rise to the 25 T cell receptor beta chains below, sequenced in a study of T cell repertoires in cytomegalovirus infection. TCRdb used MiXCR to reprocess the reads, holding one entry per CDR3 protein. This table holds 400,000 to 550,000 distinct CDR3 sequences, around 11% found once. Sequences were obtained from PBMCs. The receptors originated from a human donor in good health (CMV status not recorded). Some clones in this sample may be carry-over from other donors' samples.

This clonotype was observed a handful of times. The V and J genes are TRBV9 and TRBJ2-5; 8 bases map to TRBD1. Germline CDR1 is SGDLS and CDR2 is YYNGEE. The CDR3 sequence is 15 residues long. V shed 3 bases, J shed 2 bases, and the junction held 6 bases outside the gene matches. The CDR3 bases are TGTGCCAGCAGCGGACCGGGACAGGAACAAGAGACCCAGTACTTC. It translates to CASSGPGQEQETQYF.

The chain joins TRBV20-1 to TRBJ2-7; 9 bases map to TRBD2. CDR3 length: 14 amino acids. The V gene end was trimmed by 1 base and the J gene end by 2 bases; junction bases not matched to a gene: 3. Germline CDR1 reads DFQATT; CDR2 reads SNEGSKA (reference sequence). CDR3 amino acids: CSARGTSDPYEQYF. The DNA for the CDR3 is TGCAGTGCTAGAGGGACTAGCGATCCCTACGAGCAGTACTTC.

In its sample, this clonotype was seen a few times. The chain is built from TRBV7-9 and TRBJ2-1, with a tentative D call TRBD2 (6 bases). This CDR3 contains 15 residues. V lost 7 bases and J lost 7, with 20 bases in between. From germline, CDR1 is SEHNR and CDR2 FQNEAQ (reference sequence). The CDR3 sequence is CASTRAGLRDNEQFF. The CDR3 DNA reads TGTGCCAGCACCAGAGCGGGCCTGAGGGATAATGAGCAGTTCTTC.

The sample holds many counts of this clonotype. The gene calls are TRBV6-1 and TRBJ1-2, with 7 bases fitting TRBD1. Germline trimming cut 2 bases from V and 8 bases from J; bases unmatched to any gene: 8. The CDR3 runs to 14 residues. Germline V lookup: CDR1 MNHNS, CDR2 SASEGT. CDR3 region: CASSEFEQGIGYTF. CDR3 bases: TGTGCCAGCAGTGAATTCGAACAGGGGATCGGCTACACCTTC.

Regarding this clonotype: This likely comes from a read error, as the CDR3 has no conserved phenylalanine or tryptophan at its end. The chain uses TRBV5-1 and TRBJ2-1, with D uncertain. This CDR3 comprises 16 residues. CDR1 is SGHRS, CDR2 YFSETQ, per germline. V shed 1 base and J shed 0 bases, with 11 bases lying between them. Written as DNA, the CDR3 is TGCGCCAGCAGCTTGTGGGCTACAAGCTCCTACAATGAGCAGTTCTCC. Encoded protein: CASSLWATSSYNEQFS.

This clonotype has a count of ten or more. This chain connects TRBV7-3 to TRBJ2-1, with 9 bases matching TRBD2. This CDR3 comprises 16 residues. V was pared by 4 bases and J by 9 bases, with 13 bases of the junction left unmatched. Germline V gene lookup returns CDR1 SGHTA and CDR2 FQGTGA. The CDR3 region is CASSSNRLAAITEQFF. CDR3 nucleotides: TGTGCCAGCAGCTCCAACAGACTAGCGGCCATTACTGAGCAGTTCTTC.

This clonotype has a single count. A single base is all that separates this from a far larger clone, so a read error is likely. This CDR3 is CASSRGTNTEALF. The CDR3 nucleotides are TGTGCCAGCAGCAGAGGTACGAACACTGAAGCTCTCTTT. The chain is built from TRBV7-3 and TRBJ1-1, with D unclear. CDR1 SGHTA and CDR2 FQGTGA come from the germline V gene. The CDR3 loop spans 13 amino acids. Full variable domain (outside the CDR3, taken from reference TRBV7-3 and TRBJ1-1): GAGVSQTPSNKVTEKGKYVELRCDPISGHTALYWYRQSLGQGPEFLIYFQGTGAADDSGLPNDRFFAVRPEGSVSTLKIQRTERGDSAVYLCASSRGTNTEALFGQGTRLTVV.

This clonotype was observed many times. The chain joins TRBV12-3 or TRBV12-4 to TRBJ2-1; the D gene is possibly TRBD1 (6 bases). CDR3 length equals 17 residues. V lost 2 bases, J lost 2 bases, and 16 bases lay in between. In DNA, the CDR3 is TGTGCCAGCAGTTTAAGGAGGCGGCAGGGGCCCTACAATGAGCAGTTCTTC. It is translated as CASSLRRRQGPYNEQFF.

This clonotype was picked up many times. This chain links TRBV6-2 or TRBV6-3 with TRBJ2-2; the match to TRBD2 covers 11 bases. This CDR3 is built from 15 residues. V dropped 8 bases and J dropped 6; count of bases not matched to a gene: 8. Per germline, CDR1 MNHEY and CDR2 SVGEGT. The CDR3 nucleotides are TGTGCCAGCGGGGAGACTAGCGGGACCCCCGGGGAGCTGTTTTTT. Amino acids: CASGETSGTPGELFF.

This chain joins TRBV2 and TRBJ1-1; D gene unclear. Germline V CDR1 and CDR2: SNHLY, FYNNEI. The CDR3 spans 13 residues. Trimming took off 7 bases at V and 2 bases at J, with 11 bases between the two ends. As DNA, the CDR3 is TGTGCCAGCACCTGGGAGGATAACACTGAAGCTTTCTTT. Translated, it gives CASTWEDNTEAFF.

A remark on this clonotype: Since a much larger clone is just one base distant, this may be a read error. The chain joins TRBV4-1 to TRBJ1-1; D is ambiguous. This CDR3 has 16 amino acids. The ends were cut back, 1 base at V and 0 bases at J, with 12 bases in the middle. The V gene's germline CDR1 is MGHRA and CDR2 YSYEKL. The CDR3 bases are TGCGCCAGCAGCCAAGTTTGGACGGTGATGAACACTGAAGCTTTCTTT. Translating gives CASSQVWTVMNTEAFF.

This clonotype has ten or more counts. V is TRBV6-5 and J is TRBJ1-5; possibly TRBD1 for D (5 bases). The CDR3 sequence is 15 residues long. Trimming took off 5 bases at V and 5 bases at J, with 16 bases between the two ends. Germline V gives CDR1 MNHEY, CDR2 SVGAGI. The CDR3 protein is CASSRGLGGDQPQHF. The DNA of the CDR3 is TGTGCCAGCAGTAGAGGACTGGGGGGAGATCAGCCCCAGCATTTT.

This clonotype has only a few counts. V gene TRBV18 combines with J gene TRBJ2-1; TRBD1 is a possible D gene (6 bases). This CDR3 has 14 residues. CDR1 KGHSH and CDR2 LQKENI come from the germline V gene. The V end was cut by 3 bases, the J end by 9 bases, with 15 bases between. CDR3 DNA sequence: TGTGCCAGCTCACCGGAGTCAGGGGAGAGTGAGCAGTTCTTC. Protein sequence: CASSPESGESEQFF.

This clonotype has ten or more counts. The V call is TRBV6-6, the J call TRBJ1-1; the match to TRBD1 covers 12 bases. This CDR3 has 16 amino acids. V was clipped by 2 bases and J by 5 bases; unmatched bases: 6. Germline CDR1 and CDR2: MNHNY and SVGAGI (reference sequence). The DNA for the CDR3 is TGTGCCAGCAGTTACCGGGACAGGGGGCGACGAACTGAAGCTTTCTTT. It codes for CASSYRDRGRRTEAFF.

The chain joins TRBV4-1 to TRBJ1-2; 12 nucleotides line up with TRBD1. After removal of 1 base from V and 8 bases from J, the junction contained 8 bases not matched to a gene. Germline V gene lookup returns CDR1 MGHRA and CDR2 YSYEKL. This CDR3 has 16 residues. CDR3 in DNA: TGCGCCAGCAGCCAAGGTTTTACCGGGACAGGGGGCGGCTACACCTTC. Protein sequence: CASSQGFTGTGGGYTF.

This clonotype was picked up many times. CDR3 bases: TGTGCCAGCAGTTTTTTCGGGGGGGGGACTGAAGCTTTCTTT. Encoded protein: CASSFFGGGTEAFF. The genes are TRBV12-3 or TRBV12-4 and TRBJ1-1; TRBD1 might be the D (5 bases). The ends were cut back, 3 bases at V and 5 bases at J, with 13 bases in the middle. CDR3 size: 14 residues.

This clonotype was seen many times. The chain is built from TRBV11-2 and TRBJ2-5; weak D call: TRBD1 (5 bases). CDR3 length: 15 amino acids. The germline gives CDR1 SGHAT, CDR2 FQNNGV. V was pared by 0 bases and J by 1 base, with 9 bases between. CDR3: CASSLDQTVQETQYF. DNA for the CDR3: TGTGCCAGCAGCTTAGATCAGACAGTCCAAGAGACCCAGTACTTC.

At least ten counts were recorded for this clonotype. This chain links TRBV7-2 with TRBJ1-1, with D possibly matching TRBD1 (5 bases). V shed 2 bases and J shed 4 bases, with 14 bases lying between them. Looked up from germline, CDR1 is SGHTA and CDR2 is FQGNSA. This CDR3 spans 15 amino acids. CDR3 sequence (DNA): TGTGCCAGCAGCTTAAAGGGCAGGGTGGGCACTGAAGCTTTCTTT. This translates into CASSLKGRVGTEAFF. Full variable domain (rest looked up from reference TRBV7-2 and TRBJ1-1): GAGVSQSPSNKVTEKGKDVELRCDPISGHTALYWYRQSLGQGLEFLIYFQGNSAPDKSGLPSDRFSAERTGGSVSTLTIQRTQQEDSAVYLCASSLKGRVGTEAFFGQGTRLTVV.

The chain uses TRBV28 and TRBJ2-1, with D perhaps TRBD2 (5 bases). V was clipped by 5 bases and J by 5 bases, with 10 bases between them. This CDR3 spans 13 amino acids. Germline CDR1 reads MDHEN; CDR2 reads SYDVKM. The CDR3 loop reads CASSPGVNNEQFF. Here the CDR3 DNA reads TGTGCCAGCAGTCCCGGGGTTAACAATGAGCAGTTCTTC.

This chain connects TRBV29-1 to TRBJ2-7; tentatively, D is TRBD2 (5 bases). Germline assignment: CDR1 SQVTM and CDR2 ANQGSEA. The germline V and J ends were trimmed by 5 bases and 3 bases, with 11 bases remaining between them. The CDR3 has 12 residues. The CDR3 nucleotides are TGCAGCGTTATTCGGGATGACTACGAGCAGTACTTC. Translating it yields CSVIRDDYEQYF.

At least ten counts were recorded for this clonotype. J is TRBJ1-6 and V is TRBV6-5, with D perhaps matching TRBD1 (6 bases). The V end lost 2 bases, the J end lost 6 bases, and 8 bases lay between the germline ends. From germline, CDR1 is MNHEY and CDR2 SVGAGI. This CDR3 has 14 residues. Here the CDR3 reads CASSYGTTNSPLHF. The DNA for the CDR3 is TGTGCCAGCAGTTACGGGACAACTAATTCACCCCTCCACTTT.

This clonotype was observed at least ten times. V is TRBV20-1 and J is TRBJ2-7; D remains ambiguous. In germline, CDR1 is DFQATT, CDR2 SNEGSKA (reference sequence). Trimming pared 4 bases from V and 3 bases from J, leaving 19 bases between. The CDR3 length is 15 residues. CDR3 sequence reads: CSAKASFLPLYEQYF. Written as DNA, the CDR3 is TGCAGTGCTAAAGCTTCCTTTCTCCCGCTCTACGAGCAGTACTTC.

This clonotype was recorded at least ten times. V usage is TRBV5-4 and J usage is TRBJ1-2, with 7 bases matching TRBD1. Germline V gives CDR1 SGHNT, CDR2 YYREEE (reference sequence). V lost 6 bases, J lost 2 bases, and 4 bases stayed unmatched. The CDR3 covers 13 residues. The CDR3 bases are TGTGCCAGCACCCCGACAGGGAACTATGGCTACACCTTC. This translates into CASTPTGNYGYTF. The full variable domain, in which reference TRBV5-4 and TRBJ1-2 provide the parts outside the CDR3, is ETGVTQSPTHLIKTRGQQVTLRCSSQSGHNTVSWYQQALGQGPQFIFQYYREEENGRGNFPPRFSGLQFPNYSSELNVNALELDDSALYLCASTPTGNYGYTFGSGTRLTVV.

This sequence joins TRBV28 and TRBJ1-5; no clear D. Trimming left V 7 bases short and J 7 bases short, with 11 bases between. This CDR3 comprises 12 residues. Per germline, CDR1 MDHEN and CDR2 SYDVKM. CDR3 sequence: CASTEREQPQHF. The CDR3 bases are TGTGCCAGCACCGAGAGGGAACAGCCCCAGCATTTT.

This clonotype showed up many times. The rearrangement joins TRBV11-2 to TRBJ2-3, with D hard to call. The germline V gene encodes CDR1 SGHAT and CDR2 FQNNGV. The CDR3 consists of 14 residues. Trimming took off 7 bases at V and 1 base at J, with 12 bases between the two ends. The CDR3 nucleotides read TGTGCCAGCAAATTGTATGGAGGCACAGATACGCAGTATTTT. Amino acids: CASKLYGGTDTQYF.